The 19 T cell receptor beta chains below all came from one sample that was sequenced in a study of T cells in Graves' hyperthyroidism and ophthalmopathy (dated by TCRdb to between 2017 and 2020). Library preparation used multiplex PCR. The sample was run on an Illumina HiSeq 2000. The TCR beta CDR3 regions were amplified from the RNA transcripts. A first-round RT-PCR of the TCR CDR3 used the HTBI primer set with the Qiagen OneStep RT-PCR kit. The public sequencing data were trimmed at Q25 with fastp and processed into clonotypes with MiXCR by TCRdb, which kept only in-frame beta chains. Records with the same CDR3 protein are collapsed into one entry carrying the most frequent genes and DNA. Within this sample are hundreds of thousands of distinct CDR3 sequences, with roughly 15% of them counted one time only. The biggest ten clones account for approximately 3.9% of the sample. Sequenced input: blood. The receptors shown here come from a woman aged 25 to 39 with Graves' hyperthyroidism.

V and J are TRBV7-2 and TRBJ2-1; no clear D gene. V was trimmed by 1 base and J by 6 bases, leaving 13 bases between them. The V gene's germline CDR1 is SGHTA and CDR2 FQGNSA. This CDR3 contains 15 residues. The CDR3 region is CASSLDYPLINEQFF. The CDR3 coding sequence is TGTGCCAGCAGCTTAGACTACCCCTTAATCAATGAGCAGTTCTTC. The entire variable domain, with the rest obtained from reference TRBV7-2 and TRBJ2-1, is as follows: GAGVSQSPSNKVTEKGKDVELRCDPISGHTALYWYRQSLGQGLEFLIYFQGNSAPDKSGLPSDRFSAERTGGSVSTLTIQRTQQEDSAVYLCASSLDYPLINEQFFGPGTRLTVL.

The chain combines TRBV20-1 with TRBJ1-6; 9 bases are shared with TRBD1. CDR1 DFQATT and CDR2 SNEGSKA come from the germline V gene (reference sequence). V was pared by 3 bases and J by 9 bases, with 6 bases of the junction left unmatched. The CDR3 sequence is 14 residues long. In DNA form, the CDR3 reads TGCAGTGCTAGCCCCGGACAGGGGACTTCACCCCTCCACTTT. Translation gives CSASPGQGTSPLHF.

This clonotype was found a few times. The rearrangement joins TRBV27 to TRBJ2-7, with D possibly being TRBD1 or TRBD2 (5 bases each). V was shortened by 6 bases and J by 8 bases, with 20 bases between the two germline ends. This CDR3 region has 14 residues. CDR1 is MNHEY and CDR2 is SMNVEV in the germline V gene (reference sequence). In DNA form, the CDR3 reads TGTGCCAGCAGAGACGCCGGGACCTTTGTCCAGCAGTACTTC. It is translated as CASRDAGTFVQQYF.

In its sample, this clonotype was seen many times. For the CDR3, the DNA is TGCAGTGCTAGAGAGAATCGCGGGAGGGGCACAGATACGCAGTATTTT. It encodes CSARENRGRGTDTQYF. The V gene is TRBV20-1, the J gene TRBJ2-3, with 9 bases fitting TRBD2. Germline loops: CDR1 DFQATT, CDR2 SNEGSKA (reference sequence). V dropped 0 bases and J dropped 1; count of bases not matched to a gene: 5. The CDR3 spans 16 residues.

This clonotype has more than one count but fewer than ten. CDR3 DNA sequence: TGTGCCAGCAGTTACTCCTGGGGGGGTCGAGAAGCTTTCTTT. Translation gives CASSYSWGGREAFF. V and J are TRBV6-5 and TRBJ1-1; D possibly corresponds to TRBD1 (5 bases). This CDR3 is built from 14 residues. The V gene lost 0 bases and the J gene lost 8 bases, with 13 bases spanning the gap. Germline V gene data show CDR1 as MNHEY and CDR2 as SVGAGI.

This clonotype appeared a few times. The rearrangement links TRBV6-1 to TRBJ2-1; D may be TRBD2 (6 bases). The germline CDR1 and CDR2 sequences are MNHNS and SASEGT. This CDR3 spans 14 amino acids. Trimming cost V 6 bases and J 4 bases, with 13 bases left between them. CDR3: CASSLRDSYNEQFF. Here the CDR3 DNA reads TGTGCCAGCAGCCTCCGGGACTCATACAATGAGCAGTTCTTC.

The chain links TRBV12-3 or TRBV12-4 to TRBJ2-1, with 7 bases aligning to TRBD2. Germline trimming cut 4 bases from V and 9 bases from J; bases unmatched to any gene: 12. The CDR3 runs 15 residues. CDR3 coding DNA: TGTGCCAGCAGTTGGGGTGATGGGGGGGGAGTTGAGCAGTTCTTC. As protein: CASSWGDGGGVEQFF.

The chain carries TRBV20-1 and TRBJ2-7; 14 bases agree with TRBD2. The CDR3 loop spans 16 amino acids. Unmatched junction bases numbered 9, after V lost 8 bases and J lost 0 bases. Germline V CDR1 and CDR2: DFQATT, SNEGSKA (reference sequence). The CDR3 region has the DNA TGCAGTCCCCAGGGACTAGCGGGAGTTCTCTCCTACGAGCAGTACTTC. Translated, it gives CSPQGLAGVLSYEQYF.

This chain uses TRBV18 with TRBJ2-3, with a weak D call TRBD1 (6 bases). Deletions cut 4 bases from V and 5 bases from J, with 19 bases between. The V gene's germline CDR1 is KGHSH and CDR2 LQKENI. CDR3 size: 16 residues. The CDR3 loop reads CASSLYAGAAGDTQYF. The CDR3 DNA follows: TGTGCCAGCTCACTCTACGCAGGGGCGGCAGGAGATACGCAGTATTTT.

This clonotype was detected a few times. V and J are TRBV20-1 and TRBJ1-3, with D uncertain. The germline V and J ends were trimmed by 5 bases and 2 bases, with 16 bases remaining between them. The CDR3 runs to 15 residues. The germline V gene has CDR1 DFQATT and CDR2 SNEGSKA (reference sequence). The CDR3 nucleotides read TGCAGTGCTCCAACCGTTGGAAAGACTGGAAACACCATATATTTT. Its protein is CSAPTVGKTGNTIYF.

This clonotype was found many times. This chain connects TRBV28 to TRBJ1-2; 12 bases align to TRBD1. Germline CDR1 and CDR2: MDHEN and SYDVKM. Trimming removed 6 bases from V and 7 bases from J; junction bases left unmatched: 6. The CDR3 is 14 amino acids. As DNA, the CDR3 is TGTGCCAGCAGCACCGGGACAGGGGGCGGTGGCTACACCTTC. Its translation: CASSTGTGGGGYTF.

Regarding this clonotype: With a much larger clone just one base away, this may be a read error. V usage is TRBV7-9 and J usage is TRBJ2-5, with TRBD2 matching over 9 bases. Germline loops: CDR1 SEHNR, CDR2 FQNEAQ (reference sequence). V lost 0 bases and J lost 6; bases outside the gene matches: 5. There are 15 residues in the CDR3. The CDR3 sequence: CASSLASGRRKTQYF. CDR3 nucleotide sequence: TGTGCCAGCAGCTTAGCTAGCGGGAGACGAAAGACCCAGTACTTC.

This clonotype appeared a few times. The chain links TRBV5-1 to TRBJ2-2; weak D call: TRBD1 (5 bases). V was cut by 4 bases and J by 0 bases, with 10 bases left in between. The CDR3 is 15 amino acids. The germline gives CDR1 SGHRS, CDR2 YFSETQ. The CDR3, as DNA: TGCGCCAGCAGCCTGGACACATCGAACACCGGGGAGCTGTTTTTT. Translating it yields CASSLDTSNTGELFF. Looking up the rest from reference TRBV5-1 and TRBJ2-2 gives the full variable domain: KAGVTQTPRYLIKTRGQQVTLSCSPISGHRSVSWYQQTPGQGLQFLFEYFSETQRNKGNFPGRFSGRQFSNSRSEMNVSTLELGDSALYLCASSLDTSNTGELFFGEGSRLTVL.

Only a few counts were recorded for this clonotype. V is TRBV18 and J is TRBJ2-1; D gene ambiguous. The length of the CDR3 is 16 residues. Trimming left V 0 bases short and J 0 bases short, with 9 bases between. Germline V gene sequence: CDR1 KGHSH, CDR2 LQKENI. The CDR3 protein is CASSPPSVSSYNEQFF. CDR3 coding DNA: TGTGCCAGCTCACCACCGAGCGTAAGCTCCTACAATGAGCAGTTCTTC.

This clonotype was detected a few times. This chain uses TRBV10-2 with TRBJ2-3, with D uncertain. V shed 5 bases and J shed 6 bases, with 9 bases lying between them. Germline CDR1 and CDR2: WSHSY and SAAADI. This CDR3 is 12 amino acids long. The CDR3 DNA follows: TGCGCCAGCAGTCTGCCTAAGGATACGCAGTATTTT. Amino acid sequence: CASSLPKDTQYF.

This clonotype was picked up many times. The chain links TRBV5-1 to TRBJ2-7; TRBD1 is a possible D gene (5 bases). The CDR3 runs to 15 residues. CDR1 is SGHRS and CDR2 is YFSETQ in the germline V gene. The V end was cut by 4 bases, the J end by 3 bases, with 17 bases between. CDR3 DNA sequence: TGCGCCAGCAGCCTAGGTATGGGGCATATCTACGAGCAGTACTTC. Encoded protein: CASSLGMGHIYEQYF.

This clonotype has more than one count but fewer than ten. A clone one base away is much larger, so this may be a read error. The rearrangement uses TRBV15 and TRBJ1-5; a possible D gene is TRBD1 (6 bases). Germline CDR1 LNHNV, CDR2 YYDKDF (reference sequence). Trimming removed 5 bases at V and 4 bases at J, with 9 bases between. CDR3 length equals 13 residues. CDR3 sequence: CATSQTGNQPQHF. For the CDR3, the DNA is TGTGCCACCAGCCAAACAGGGAATCAGCCCCAGCATTTT.

The chain couples TRBV4-2 to TRBJ1-5; TRBD1 matches at 10 bases. The J segment lost 3 bases and the V segment lost 4 bases, leaving 6 bases of the junction unmatched. Germline CDR1 is LGHNA and CDR2 is YNFKEQ. CDR3 length equals 16 residues. CDR3 protein: CASSLRTGGNNQPQHF. The CDR3 DNA reads TGTGCCAGCAGCCTTCGGACAGGGGGGAACAATCAGCCCCAGCATTTT.

As concerns this clonotype: A much larger clonotype is one base distant, so this may be a read error. DNA for the CDR3: TGTGCCGGCAGTCCCCTATTGGGTCTAGCGGGAGCAGAGACCCAGTACTTC. The encoded protein is CAGSPLLGLAGAETQYF. This chain uses TRBV27 with TRBJ2-5, with 10 positions matching TRBD2. The CDR3 sequence is 17 residues long. Germline-derived CDR1 and CDR2 are MNHEY and SMNVEV (reference sequence).